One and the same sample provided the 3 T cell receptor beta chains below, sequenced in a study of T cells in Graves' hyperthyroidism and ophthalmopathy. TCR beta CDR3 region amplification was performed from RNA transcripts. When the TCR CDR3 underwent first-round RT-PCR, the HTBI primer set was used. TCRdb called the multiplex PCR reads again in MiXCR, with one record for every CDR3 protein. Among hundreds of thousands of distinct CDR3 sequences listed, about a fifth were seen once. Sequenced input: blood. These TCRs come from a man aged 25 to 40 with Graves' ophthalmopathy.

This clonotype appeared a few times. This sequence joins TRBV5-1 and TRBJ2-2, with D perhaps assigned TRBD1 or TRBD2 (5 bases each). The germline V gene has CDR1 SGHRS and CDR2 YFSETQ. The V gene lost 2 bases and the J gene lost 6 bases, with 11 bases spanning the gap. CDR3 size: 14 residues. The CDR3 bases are TGCGCCAGCAGCTTTACTGGGGGAGCCGGGGAGCTGTTTTTT. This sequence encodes CASSFTGGAGELFF.

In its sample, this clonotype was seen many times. The CDR3 is CASSTGPAFLSLHF. The DNA of the CDR3 is TGTGCCAGCAGTACGGGACCAGCATTTTTGTCCCTCCACTTT. The chain has TRBV12-3 or TRBV12-4 and TRBJ1-6, with D possibly matching TRBD1 (5 bases). Deletions cut 5 bases from V and 14 bases from J, with 19 bases between. The CDR3 totals 14 residues.

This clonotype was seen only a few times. The DNA for the CDR3 is TGTGCCAGCAGTTCCAGACAGTTCCCCTCCTACGAGCAGTACTTC. Translating gives CASSSRQFPSYEQYF. The rearrangement uses TRBV28 and TRBJ2-7; the D gene is possibly TRBD1 (5 bases). The ends were cut back, 4 bases at V and 0 bases at J, with 13 bases in the middle. CDR1 is MDHEN and CDR2 is SYDVKM in the germline V gene. The CDR3 is made up of 15 amino acids. Based on the CDR3 plus reference TRBV28 and TRBJ2-7, the full variable domain is DVKVTQSSRYLVKRTGEKVFLECVQDMDHENMFWYRQDPGLGLRLIYFSYDVKMKEKGDIPEGYSVSREKKERFSLILESASTNQTSMYLCASSSRQFPSYEQYFGPGTRLTVT.